Described below is a single T cell receptor beta chain sequence and its context. One end of the junction does not line up with germline, which may come from a read error. Patients were left out if they had other autoimmune diseases, uncontrolled infections, pregnancy or lactation. The data derive from a study of Graves' ophthalmopathy and Graves' hyperthyroidism. The authors amplified TCR beta CDR3 regions, and they did so from RNA transcripts for repertoire sequencing. RT-PCR with HTBI primers came first, then second-round multiplex PCR. Via MiXCR, TCRdb re-called the multiplex PCR reads, giving one row per CDR3 protein. The sample lists some 200,000 distinct CDR3 sequences, over 25% occurring once. Germline V gene data show CDR1 as MNHEY and CDR2 as SVGAGI. This CDR3 region has 13 residues.

Sequenced input: peripheral blood. The chain carries TRBV6-5 and TRBJ1-1; D not resolved. The TCR originated in a man in his forties or fifties with Graves' ophthalmopathy. DNA for the CDR3: TGTGCCAGCAGTTCAGACGGTAACACTGAGGCTTTCTTT. Amino acids: CASSSDGNTEAFF.